This record concerns one T cell receptor (beta chain) sequence. Its antigen is not known. V was trimmed by 1 base and J by 8 bases, leaving 9 bases between them. The CDR3 sequence is 13 residues long. Germline CDR1 LGHNA, CDR2 YNFKEQ. This sample was included in a study of Ad26.COV2.S vaccination and SARS-CoV-2 variants. As for the study in general: Once or twice, 56 days apart, Ad26.COV2.S was delivered intramuscularly. General study points: Vaccine and placebo recipients had comparable breadth of non-spike TCRs.

Method: immunoSEQ multiplex PCR; TCRdb's copy keeps in-frame clones and lacks some. The sample carries fewer than 400,000 clones, 90% recorded once. Treatment meaning: roughly 18 received Ad26.COV2.S at low or high dose, single or two shots; roughly five received placebo; per-sample allocation not given. Specimen acquisition occurred on day 63 following the initial vaccine or placebo injection. The specimen was peripheral blood, collected in a trial of Ad26.COV2.S vaccine versus placebo. The clonotype comes from a person aged 18 to 65 who received the Ad26.COV2.S COVID-19 vaccine or a placebo. V usage is TRBV4-2 and J usage is TRBJ1-5; D might be TRBD1 (5 bases). CDR3 nucleotides: TGTGCCAGCAGCCAAGGTGGGGGAAAGCCCCAGCATTTT. Protein sequence: CASSQGGGKPQHF.